These T cell receptor beta chains were read from a single sample in a study of blood T cells in healthy people across ages. TCRdb ran MiXCR on the 5' RACE reads and lists one entry per CDR3 protein. The sample includes about 1.6 million distinct CDR3 sequences, about 35% of them seen just once. The source material was blood. The receptors here all came from a woman in her 30s in good health. Both conserved end residues are part of each CDR3. A D gene is named only where the DNA matches it firmly. Where a row states a size, it is once, few, many or the class of an expanded clone; other rows omit it.

cdr3_nt cdr3_aa clone_size j_call v_call d_call
TGTGCCAGCTCCCACAGAGAAAACTATGGCTACACCTTC CASSHRENYGYTF few TRBJ1-2 TRBV18 -
TGTGCCAGCAGCTCACTTTCCCGGGACCACTCTGGGAATTACAATGAGCAGTTCTTC CASSSLSRDHSGNYNEQFF - TRBJ2-1 TRBV7-3 -
TGTGCCACCAGCTCCCGACAGGGGCCTCACTATGGCTACACCTTC CATSSRQGPHYGYTF - TRBJ1-2 TRBV15 TRBD1
TGTGCCAGCAGCCAACTGGGACAGGGCACTGAAGCTTTCTTT CASSQLGQGTEAFF - TRBJ1-1 TRBV3-1 TRBD1
TGTGCCAGCAGTCAGACAGAGGGGCACTATGGCTACACCTTC CASSQTEGHYGYTF few TRBJ1-2 TRBV27 -
TGCGCCAGCAGCCCAGATCCTCAAGAGACCCAGTACTTC CASSPDPQETQYF - TRBJ2-5 TRBV4-1 -
TGCAGTGCTAGAGTTCTGGGAACTGGGGCCAACGTCCTGACTTTC CSARVLGTGANVLTF few TRBJ2-6 TRBV20-1 -
TGCAGCGTTGAAGATCTTGAGACAGGGGGCAAAGAGACCCAGTACTTC CSVEDLETGGKETQYF - TRBJ2-5 TRBV29-1 TRBD1
TGTGCCAGCAGTTTTGACAGTGGGTCGGTCCAGTCGGAGACCCAGTACTTC CASSFDSGSVQSETQYF - TRBJ2-5 TRBV12-3/TRBV12-4 -
TGCAGTGCTAGAGATCGAATTGGCGGGAGTCTTATCCCCTACGAGCAGTACTTC CSARDRIGGSLIPYEQYF - TRBJ2-7 TRBV20-1 TRBD2
TGTGCCATCAGAGTCGGACCTGGGGCCAACGTCCTGACTTTC CAIRVGPGANVLTF - TRBJ2-6 TRBV10-3 -
TGTGCCATCAGGGGACAGGGGGCGAATCACCTTAACTATGGCTACACCTTC CAIRGQGANHLNYGYTF - TRBJ1-2 TRBV10-3 TRBD1